The 5 T cell receptor beta chains below were found in one sample sequenced in a study of blood T cell repertoires in COVID-19. Profiled with immunoSEQ multiplex PCR; TCRdb holds only in-frame clones, not every one. The table has a few hundred thousand clones, about 88% seen once. Material for sequencing was peripheral blood. These receptors were collected from a woman aged 40 to 50 who had recovered from COVID-19.

The J gene is TRBJ2-1, the V gene TRBV25-1; the match to TRBD2 covers 10 bases. From germline, CDR1 is MGHDK and CDR2 SYGVNS. The CDR3 totals 16 residues. The V gene end was trimmed by 1 base and the J gene end by 6 bases; junction bases not matched to a gene: 6. This chain's CDR3 is CASSESKLAGINEQFF. The CDR3 DNA sequence: TGTGCCAGCAGTGAATCGAAACTAGCGGGAATCAATGAGCAGTTCTTC.

The genes are TRBV2 and TRBJ1-2; TRBD1 matches at 7 bases. The CDR3 has 13 amino acids. The germline V gene has CDR1 SNHLY and CDR2 FYNNEI. The V gene end was trimmed by 10 bases and the J gene end by 4 bases; junction bases not matched to a gene: 9. This chain's CDR3 is CATDPTGTYGYTF. The CDR3 DNA reads as TGTGCCACCGACCCGACAGGGACCTATGGCTACACCTTC.

This sequence joins TRBV6-5 and TRBJ2-2, with 7 bases identical to TRBD1. The junction had 7 bases not matched to a gene; V was cut back by 6 bases and J by 6 bases. The CDR3 has 14 residues. Germline values: CDR1 MNHEY, CDR2 SVGAGI. CDR3 coding DNA: TGTGCCAGCAGCCGGGGACAGCTTCCCGGGGAGCTGTTTTTT. The encoded protein is CASSRGQLPGELFF.

This clone came up a few times. This sequence joins TRBV9 and TRBJ1-1; D not resolved. The CDR3 is 15 amino acids. V lost 4 bases and J 6 bases, leaving 19 bases between the germline ends. CDR1 and CDR2 (germline): SGDLS, YYNGEE. CDR3 in DNA: TGTGCCAGCAGCTTCCAGCCCGGGATCCCTTCTGAAGCTTTCTTT. Residues: CASSFQPGIPSEAFF.

The chain carries TRBV6-5 and TRBJ1-4; D unresolved. Germline values: CDR1 MNHEY, CDR2 SVGAGI. The CDR3 is 13 residues long. V lost 6 bases to trimming and J lost 7 bases, with 12 bases between them. DNA of the CDR3: TGTGCCAGCAGCCCGGCGAGCGGTGAAAAACTGTTTTTT. Translated, it gives CASSPASGEKLFF.